The entry below describes one TCR beta chain. The data belong to a study of blood T cell repertoires in COVID-19. Study summary: Samples of COVID-19 (acute and convalescent) were obtained from the United States, Italy and Spain. PBMCs, B-cell-depleted T cells, or T cells were the source of the cDNA or gDNA that made up the material.

How the authors handled the data: It was from reference gene primer amplification that nucleated cell counts were estimated. The table came from immunoSEQ multiplex PCR; TCRdb's copy has only in-frame clones and leaves some out. V, J and clone size are those of that table, while D and trimming were read from the DNA. The data contain about 230,000 clones, less than 85% of them singletons. CDR3 length equals 13 residues. V was cut by 1 base and J by 8 bases, with 6 bases left in between. From germline, CDR1 is SGHAT and CDR2 FQNNGV. The specimen was peripheral blood. This receptor was identified in a woman in her 70s with active or convalescent COVID-19. This sequence joins TRBV11-2 and TRBJ1-6, with no clear D. The CDR3 DNA follows: TGTGCCAGCAGCTTAGCCAGTTATTCACCCCTCCACTTT. Its protein is CASSLASYSPLHF.